Only a few counts were recorded for the clone carrying this T cell receptor beta chain. This sample is drawn from a study of OX40 agonist ivuxolimab in advanced cancers. The CDR3 sequence is 15 residues long. Germline V CDR1 and CDR2: SEHNR, FQNEAQ (reference sequence). J lost 3 bases, V lost 5 bases, and 3 bases had no gene match. Data came from immunoSEQ multiplex PCR; TCRdb stores just in-frame clones and leaves some out. This table holds 55,000 to 75,000 clones, roughly 85% found once. The V and J genes are TRBV7-9 and TRBJ2-3; 12 bases fit TRBD2. Here the sequenced sample was CD4+ or CD8+ T cells sorted from blood, taken in a trial of the OX40 agonist ivuxolimab. The receptor comes from an adult with an advanced solid tumor such as melanoma, head and neck, liver or kidney cancer. The CDR3 here is CASSPTSGRTDTQYF. DNA for the CDR3: TGTGCCAGCAGCCCGACTAGCGGGAGAACAGATACGCAGTATTTT.